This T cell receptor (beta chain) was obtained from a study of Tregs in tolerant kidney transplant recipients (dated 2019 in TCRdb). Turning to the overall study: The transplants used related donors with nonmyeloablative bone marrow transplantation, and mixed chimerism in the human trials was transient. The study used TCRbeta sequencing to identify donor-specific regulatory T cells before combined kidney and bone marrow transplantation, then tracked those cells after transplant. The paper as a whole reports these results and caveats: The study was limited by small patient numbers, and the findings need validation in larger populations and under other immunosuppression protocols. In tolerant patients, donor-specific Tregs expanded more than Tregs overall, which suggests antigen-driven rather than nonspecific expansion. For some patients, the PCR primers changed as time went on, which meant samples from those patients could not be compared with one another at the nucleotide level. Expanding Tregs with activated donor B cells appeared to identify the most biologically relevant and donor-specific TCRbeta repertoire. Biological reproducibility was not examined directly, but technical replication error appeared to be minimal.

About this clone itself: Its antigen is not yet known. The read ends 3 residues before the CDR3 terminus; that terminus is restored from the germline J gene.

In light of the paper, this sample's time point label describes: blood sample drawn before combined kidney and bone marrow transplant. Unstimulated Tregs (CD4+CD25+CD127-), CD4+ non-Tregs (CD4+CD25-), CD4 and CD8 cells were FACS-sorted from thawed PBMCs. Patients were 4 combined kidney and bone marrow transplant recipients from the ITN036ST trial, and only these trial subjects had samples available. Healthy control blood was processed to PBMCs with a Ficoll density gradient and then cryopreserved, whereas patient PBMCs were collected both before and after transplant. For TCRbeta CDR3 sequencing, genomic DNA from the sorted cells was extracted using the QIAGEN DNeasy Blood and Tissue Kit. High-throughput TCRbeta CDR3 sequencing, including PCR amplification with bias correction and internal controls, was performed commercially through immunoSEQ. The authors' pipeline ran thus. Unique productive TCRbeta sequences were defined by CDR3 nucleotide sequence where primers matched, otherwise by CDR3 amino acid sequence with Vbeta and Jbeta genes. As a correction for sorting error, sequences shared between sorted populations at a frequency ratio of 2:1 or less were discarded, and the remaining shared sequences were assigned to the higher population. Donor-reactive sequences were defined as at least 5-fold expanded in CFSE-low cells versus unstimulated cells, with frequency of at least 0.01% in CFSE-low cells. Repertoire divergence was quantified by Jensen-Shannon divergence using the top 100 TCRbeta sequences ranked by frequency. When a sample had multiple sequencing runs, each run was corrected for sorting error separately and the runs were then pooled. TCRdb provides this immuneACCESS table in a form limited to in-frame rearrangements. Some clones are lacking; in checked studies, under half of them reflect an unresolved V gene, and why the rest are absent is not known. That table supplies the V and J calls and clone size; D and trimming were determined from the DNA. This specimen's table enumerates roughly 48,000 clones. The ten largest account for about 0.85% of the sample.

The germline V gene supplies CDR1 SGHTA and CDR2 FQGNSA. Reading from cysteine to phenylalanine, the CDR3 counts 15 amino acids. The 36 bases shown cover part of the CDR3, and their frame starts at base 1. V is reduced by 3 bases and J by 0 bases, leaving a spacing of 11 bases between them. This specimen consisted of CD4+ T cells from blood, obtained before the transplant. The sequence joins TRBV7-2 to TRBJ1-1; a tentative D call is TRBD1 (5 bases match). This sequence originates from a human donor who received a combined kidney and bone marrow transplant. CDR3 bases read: TGTGCCAGCAGCTTTGGCAGGGCTCTGAACACTGAA. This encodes CASSFGRALNTE. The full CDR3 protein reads CASSFGRALNTEAFF. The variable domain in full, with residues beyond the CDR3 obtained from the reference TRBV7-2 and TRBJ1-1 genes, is GAGVSQSPSNKVTEKGKDVELRCDPISGHTALYWYRQSLGQGLEFLIYFQGNSAPDKSGLPSDRFSAERTGGSVSTLTIQRTQQEDSAVYLCASSFGRALNTEAFFGQGTRLTVV.